The 10 T cell receptor beta chains reported below all come from one sample, sequenced in a study of blood T cell repertoires in COVID-19. Data came from immunoSEQ multiplex PCR; TCRdb stores just in-frame clones and leaves some out. The data show 650,000 to 800,000 clones, just under 90% seen once. The specimen was peripheral blood. The receptors were gathered from a woman aged 18 to 35 with acute or convalescent COVID-19.

The chain has TRBV11-2 and TRBJ2-5, with TRBD2 as a possible D gene (6 bases). Germline CDR1 reads SGHAT; CDR2 reads FQNNGV. V shed 3 bases and J shed 1 base, with 9 bases lying between them. The length of the CDR3 is 14 residues. Here the CDR3 reads CASSLGLSQETQYF. Here the CDR3 DNA reads TGTGCCAGCAGCTTGGGACTTTCCCAAGAGACCCAGTACTTC.

This sequence joins TRBV3-1 (or the pseudogene TRBV3-2) and TRBJ1-4; 9 bases line up with TRBD1. CDR3 length: 14 residues. With 5 bases clipped from V and 7 bases from J, the junction kept 5 bases outside the gene matches. CDR1 is LGHDT, CDR2 YNNKEL, per germline (reference sequence). The CDR3: CASSTGTGTEKLFF. The CDR3 DNA reads TGTGCCAGCAGCACCGGGACAGGGACTGAAAAACTGTTTTTT.

The chain carries TRBV5-5 and TRBJ1-2, with TRBD1 matching 8 bases. V lost 6 bases, J lost 0 bases, and 13 bases stayed unmatched. The CDR3 has 17 residues. Germline-derived CDR1 and CDR2 are SGHKS and YYEKEE (reference sequence). The CDR3, as DNA: TGTGCCAGCACCGTCGGACAGGGAGATTTAGCTAACTATGGCTACACCTTC. Residues: CASTVGQGDLANYGYTF.

J is TRBJ2-2 and V is TRBV5-4; 10 nucleotides line up with TRBD2. V lost 4 bases and J lost 4; bases outside the gene matches: 7. The CDR3 sequence is 16 residues long. Germline-derived CDR1 and CDR2 are SGHNT and YYREEE (reference sequence). CDR3 nucleotides: TGTGCCAGCAGCAGAGAGCGGGGGGGCCCCACCGGGGAGCTGTTTTTT. Residues: CASSRERGGPTGELFF.

V gene TRBV10-2 combines with J gene TRBJ1-2; TRBD1 matches at 8 bases. V lost 7 bases, J lost 2 bases, and 9 bases stayed unmatched. The CDR3 is 15 amino acids. Germline V gene lookup returns CDR1 WSHSY and CDR2 SAAADI. The CDR3 loop is CASTGGDRLNYGYTF. In DNA, the CDR3 is TGCGCCAGCACGGGCGGGGACAGGTTGAACTATGGCTACACCTTC.

This chain joins TRBV15 and TRBJ2-2, with 8 bases aligning to TRBD1. Germline V gene lookup returns CDR1 LNHNV and CDR2 YYDKDF (reference sequence). V was pared by 0 bases and J by 8 bases, with 8 bases of the junction left unmatched. CDR3 length equals 16 residues. The CDR3 bases are TGTGCCACCAGCAGAGACCCCGGACAGGGTACAGGGGAGCTGTTTTTT. It specifies CATSRDPGQGTGELFF.

The chain couples TRBV5-8 to TRBJ1-1; TRBD1 matches at 8 bases. The CDR3 spans 14 residues. The germline V gene has CDR1 SGHTS and CDR2 YDEGEE. V shed 3 bases and J 2 bases; nucleotides not matched to a gene: 3. As DNA, the CDR3 is TGTGCCAGCAGCTGGGGGACAGGTAACACTGAAGCTTTCTTT. It yields the protein CASSWGTGNTEAFF.

The chain couples TRBV5-4 to TRBJ1-4; D might be TRBD1 (6 bases). V lost 4 bases to trimming and J lost 5 bases, with 9 bases between them. The germline gives CDR1 SGHNT, CDR2 YYREEE (reference sequence). The CDR3 totals 13 residues. CDR3 amino acids: CASSPGTNEKLFF. The CDR3 nucleotides read TGTGCCAGCAGCCCTGGGACAAATGAAAAACTGTTTTTT.

This CDR3 reads CASNWGGNQPQHF. The CDR3 DNA follows: TGTGCCAGTAATTGGGGCGGCAATCAGCCCCAGCATTTT. This chain uses TRBV19 with TRBJ1-5; a possible D gene is TRBD1 (5 bases). The V end was cut by 7 bases, the J end by 2 bases, with 9 bases between. CDR1 is LNHDA and CDR2 is SQIVND in the germline V gene (reference sequence). The CDR3 runs to 13 residues. The variable domain in full, completed from reference TRBV19 and TRBJ1-5, reads DGGITQSPKYLFRKEGQNVTLSCEQNLNHDAMYWYRQDPGQGLRLIYYSQIVNDFQKGDIAEGYSVSREKKESFPLTVTSAQKNPTAFYLCASNWGGNQPQHFGDGTRLSIL.

The chain is built from TRBV6-2 or TRBV6-3 and TRBJ1-1, with D perhaps matching TRBD1 (5 bases). Germline CDR1 MNHEY, CDR2 SVGEGT. The V and J ends lost 6 bases and 9 bases respectively, with 14 bases between them. This CDR3 comprises 12 residues. The CDR3 DNA reads TGTGCCAGCAGCCCGACAGTGACCCAAGCTTTCTTT. Its translation is CASSPTVTQAFF.